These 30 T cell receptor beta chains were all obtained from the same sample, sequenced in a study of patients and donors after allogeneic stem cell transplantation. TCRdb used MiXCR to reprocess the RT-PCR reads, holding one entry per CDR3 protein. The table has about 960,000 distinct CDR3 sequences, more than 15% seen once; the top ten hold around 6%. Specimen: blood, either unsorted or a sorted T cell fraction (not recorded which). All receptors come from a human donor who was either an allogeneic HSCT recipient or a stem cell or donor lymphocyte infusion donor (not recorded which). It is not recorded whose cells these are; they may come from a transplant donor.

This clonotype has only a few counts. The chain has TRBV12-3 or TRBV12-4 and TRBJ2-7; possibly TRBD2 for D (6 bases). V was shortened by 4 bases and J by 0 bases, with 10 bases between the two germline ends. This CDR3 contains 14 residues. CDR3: CASSWDGSSYEQYF. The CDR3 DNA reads TGTGCCAGCAGTTGGGACGGGAGCTCCTACGAGCAGTACTTC.

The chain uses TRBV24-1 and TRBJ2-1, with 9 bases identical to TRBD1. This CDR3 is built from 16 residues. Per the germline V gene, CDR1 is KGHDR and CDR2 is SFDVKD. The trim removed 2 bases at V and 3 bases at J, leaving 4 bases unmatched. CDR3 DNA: TGTGCCACCAGTGATTCCGGGACAGGGCGCTACAATGAGCAGTTCTTC. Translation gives CATSDSGTGRYNEQFF.

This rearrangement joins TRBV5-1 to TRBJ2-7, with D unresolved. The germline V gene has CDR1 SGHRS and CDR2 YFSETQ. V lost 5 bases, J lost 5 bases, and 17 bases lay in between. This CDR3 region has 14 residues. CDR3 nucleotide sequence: TGCGCCAGCAGACTGGGATATCTGACTGACGAGCAGTACTTC. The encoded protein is CASRLGYLTDEQYF.

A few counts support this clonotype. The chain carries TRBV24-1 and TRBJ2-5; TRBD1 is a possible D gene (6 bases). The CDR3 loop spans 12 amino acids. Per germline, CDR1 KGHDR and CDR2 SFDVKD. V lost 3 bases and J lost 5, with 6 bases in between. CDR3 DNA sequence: TGTGCCACCAGTGATCAGGGGGAGACCCAGTACTTC. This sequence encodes CATSDQGETQYF.

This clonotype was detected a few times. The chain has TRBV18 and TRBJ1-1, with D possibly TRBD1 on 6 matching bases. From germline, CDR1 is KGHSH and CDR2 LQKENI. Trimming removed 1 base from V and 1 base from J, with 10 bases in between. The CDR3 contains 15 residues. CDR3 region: CASSPLKQGNTEAFF. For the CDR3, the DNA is TGTGCCAGCTCACCACTCAAACAGGGGAACACTGAAGCTTTCTTT.

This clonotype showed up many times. The CDR3 loop reads CASRTTGGTEAFF. CDR3 DNA sequence: TGTGCCAGCAGGACCACAGGGGGCACTGAAGCTTTCTTT. The V gene is TRBV27, the J gene TRBJ1-1; 8 positions agree with TRBD1. V lost 6 bases to trimming and J lost 4 bases; unmatched junction nucleotides: 4. This CDR3 comprises 13 residues. The germline V gene has CDR1 MNHEY and CDR2 SMNVEV (reference sequence).

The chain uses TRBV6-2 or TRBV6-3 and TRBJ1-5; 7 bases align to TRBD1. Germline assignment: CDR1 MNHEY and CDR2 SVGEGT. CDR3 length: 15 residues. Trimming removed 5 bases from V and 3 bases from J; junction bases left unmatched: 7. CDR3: CASSQQGHPNQPQHF. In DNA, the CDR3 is TGTGCCAGCAGTCAACAGGGGCACCCCAATCAGCCCCAGCATTTT.

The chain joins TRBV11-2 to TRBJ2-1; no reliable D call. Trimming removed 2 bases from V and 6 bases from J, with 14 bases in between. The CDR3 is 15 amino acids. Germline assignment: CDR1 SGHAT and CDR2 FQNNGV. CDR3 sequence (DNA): TGTGCCAGCAGCTTAATTCTTAGCCTTAGCAATGAGCAGTTCTTC. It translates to CASSLILSLSNEQFF.

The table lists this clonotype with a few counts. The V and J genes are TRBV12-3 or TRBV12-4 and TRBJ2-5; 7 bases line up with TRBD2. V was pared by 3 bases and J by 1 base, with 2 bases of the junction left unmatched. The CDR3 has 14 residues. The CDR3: CASSLQRGQETQYF. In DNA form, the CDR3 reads TGTGCCAGCAGTTTGCAGCGGGGCCAAGAGACCCAGTACTTC.

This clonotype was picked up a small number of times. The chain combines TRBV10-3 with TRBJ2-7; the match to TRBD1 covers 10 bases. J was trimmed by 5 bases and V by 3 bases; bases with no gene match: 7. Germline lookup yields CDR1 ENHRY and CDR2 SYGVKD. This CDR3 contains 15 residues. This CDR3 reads CAISEWDRGGDEQYF. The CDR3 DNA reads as TGTGCCATCAGTGAATGGGACAGGGGTGGGGACGAGCAGTACTTC.

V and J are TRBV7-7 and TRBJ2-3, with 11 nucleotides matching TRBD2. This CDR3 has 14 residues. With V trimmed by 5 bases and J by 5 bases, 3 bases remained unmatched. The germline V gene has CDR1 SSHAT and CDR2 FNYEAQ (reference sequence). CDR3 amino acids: CASSRGLAGDTQYF. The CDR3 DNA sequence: TGTGCCAGCAGCCGCGGACTAGCGGGAGATACGCAGTATTTT. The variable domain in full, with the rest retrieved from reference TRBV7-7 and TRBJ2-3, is GAGVSQSPRYKVTKRGQDVTLRCDPISSHATLYWYQQALGQGPEFLTYFNYEAQPDKSGLPSDRFSAERPEGSISTLTIQRTEQRDSAMYRCASSRGLAGDTQYFGPGTRLTVL.

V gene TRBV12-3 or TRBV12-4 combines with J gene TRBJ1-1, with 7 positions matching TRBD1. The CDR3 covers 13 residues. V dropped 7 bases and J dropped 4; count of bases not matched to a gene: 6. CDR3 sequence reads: CASNYQGVTEAFF. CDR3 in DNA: TGTGCCAGCAACTATCAGGGGGTCACTGAAGCTTTCTTT.

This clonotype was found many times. Here the CDR3 reads CASSNRGTKEAFF. CDR3 DNA sequence: TGTGCCAGCAGTAACCGGGGGACGAAGGAAGCTTTCTTT. The chain is built from TRBV6-4 and TRBJ1-1; tentative D call: TRBD1 (5 bases). V lost 5 bases, J lost 8 bases, and 15 bases lay in between. The CDR3 covers 13 residues. The germline V gene has CDR1 MRHNA and CDR2 SNTAGT.

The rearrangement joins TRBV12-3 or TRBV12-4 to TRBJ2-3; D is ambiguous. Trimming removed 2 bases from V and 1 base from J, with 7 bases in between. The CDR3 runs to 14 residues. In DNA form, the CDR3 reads TGTGCCAGCAGTTTAAAGGATCGCACAGATACGCAGTATTTT. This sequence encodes CASSLKDRTDTQYF.

In nucleotides, the CDR3 is TGCGCCAGCAGCCAAGATAAAAAACCGCGACGGGGTGGCTACACCTTC. Translation: CASSQDKKPRRGGYTF. The J gene is TRBJ1-2, the V gene TRBV4-1; D uncertain. This CDR3 contains 16 residues. Germline-derived CDR1 and CDR2 are MGHRA and YSYEKL. V lost 0 bases, J lost 7 bases, and 18 bases lay in between.

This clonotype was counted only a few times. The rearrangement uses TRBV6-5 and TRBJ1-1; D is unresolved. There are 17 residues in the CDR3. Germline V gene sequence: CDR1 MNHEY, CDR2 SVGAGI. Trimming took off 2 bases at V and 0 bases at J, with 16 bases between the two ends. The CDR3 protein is CASSYGLQEGMNTEAFF. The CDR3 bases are TGTGCCAGCAGTTACGGGCTCCAAGAAGGTATGAACACTGAAGCTTTCTTT.

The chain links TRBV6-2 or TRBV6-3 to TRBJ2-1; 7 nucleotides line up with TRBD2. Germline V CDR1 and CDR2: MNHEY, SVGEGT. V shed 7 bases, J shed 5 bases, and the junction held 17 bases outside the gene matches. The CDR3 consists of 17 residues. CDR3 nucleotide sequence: TGTGCCAGCACCCACCTAGGGGCGGGAGTCAGGGACAATGAGCAGTTCTTC. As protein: CASTHLGAGVRDNEQFF.

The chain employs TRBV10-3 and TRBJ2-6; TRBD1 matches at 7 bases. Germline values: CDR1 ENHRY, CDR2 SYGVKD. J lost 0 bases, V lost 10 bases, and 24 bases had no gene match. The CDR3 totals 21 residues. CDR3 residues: CASTHIPPPWTGYSGANVLTF. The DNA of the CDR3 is TGTGCCAGCACCCATATCCCCCCTCCCTGGACAGGTTACTCTGGGGCCAACGTCCTGACTTTC.

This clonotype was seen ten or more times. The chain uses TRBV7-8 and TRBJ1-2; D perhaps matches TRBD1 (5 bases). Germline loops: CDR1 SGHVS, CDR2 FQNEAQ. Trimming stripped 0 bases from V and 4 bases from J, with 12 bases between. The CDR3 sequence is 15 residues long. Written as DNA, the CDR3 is TGTGCCAGCAGCTTAGCCCAGGGTATATTCTATGGCTACACCTTC. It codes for CASSLAQGIFYGYTF.

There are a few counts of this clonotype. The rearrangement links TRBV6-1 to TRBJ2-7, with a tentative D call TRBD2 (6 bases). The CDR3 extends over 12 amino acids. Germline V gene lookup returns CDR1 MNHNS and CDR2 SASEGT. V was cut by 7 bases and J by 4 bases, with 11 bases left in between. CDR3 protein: CASTRTNYEQYF. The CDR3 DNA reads TGTGCCAGCACCCGGACTAATTACGAGCAGTACTTC.

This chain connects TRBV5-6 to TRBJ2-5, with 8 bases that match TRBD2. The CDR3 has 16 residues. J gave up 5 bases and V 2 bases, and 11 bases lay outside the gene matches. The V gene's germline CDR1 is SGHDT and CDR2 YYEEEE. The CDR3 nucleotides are TGTGCCAGCAGCTTCGACCGGGGGGGCTCCCGGGAGACCCAGTACTTC. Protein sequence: CASSFDRGGSRETQYF.

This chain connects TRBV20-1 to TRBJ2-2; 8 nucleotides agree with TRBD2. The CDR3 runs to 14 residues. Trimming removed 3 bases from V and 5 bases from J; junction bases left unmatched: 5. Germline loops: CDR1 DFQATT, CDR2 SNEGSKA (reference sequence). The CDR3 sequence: CSASGGARTGELFF. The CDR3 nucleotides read TGCAGTGCTAGCGGGGGGGCACGGACCGGGGAGCTGTTTTTT.

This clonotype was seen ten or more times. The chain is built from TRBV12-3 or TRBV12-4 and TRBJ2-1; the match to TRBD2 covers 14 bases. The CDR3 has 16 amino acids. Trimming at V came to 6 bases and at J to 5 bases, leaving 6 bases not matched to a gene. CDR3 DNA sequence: TGTGCCAGCAGGGGGACTAGCGGGAGTGACCACAATGAGCAGTTCTTC. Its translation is CASRGTSGSDHNEQFF.

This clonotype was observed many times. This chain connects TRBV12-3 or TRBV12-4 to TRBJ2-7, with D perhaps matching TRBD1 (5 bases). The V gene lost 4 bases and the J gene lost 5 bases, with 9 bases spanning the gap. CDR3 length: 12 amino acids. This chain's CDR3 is CASSSLRDEQYF. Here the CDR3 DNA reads TGTGCCAGCAGTTCTCTCAGGGACGAGCAGTACTTC.

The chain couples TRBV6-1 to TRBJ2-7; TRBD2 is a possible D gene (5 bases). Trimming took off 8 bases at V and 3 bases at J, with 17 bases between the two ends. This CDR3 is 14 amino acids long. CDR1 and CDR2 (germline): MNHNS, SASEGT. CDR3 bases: TGTGCCAGCTCGAAGGGCGAGCGGCGCTACGAGCAGTACTTC. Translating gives CASSKGERRYEQYF.

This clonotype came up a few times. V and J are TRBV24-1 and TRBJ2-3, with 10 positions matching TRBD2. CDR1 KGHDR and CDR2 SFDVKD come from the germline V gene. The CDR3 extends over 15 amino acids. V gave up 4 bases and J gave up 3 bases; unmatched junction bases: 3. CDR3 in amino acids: CATSETSGKTDTQYF. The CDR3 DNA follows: TGTGCCACCAGTGAAACTAGCGGGAAAACAGATACGCAGTATTTT.

CDR3 sequence: CASSLTSVPYEQYF. As DNA, the CDR3 is TGTGCCAGCAGTTTGACTAGCGTCCCCTACGAGCAGTACTTC. The chain uses TRBV27 and TRBJ2-7, with 8 positions matching TRBD2. Trimming cost V 3 bases and J 2 bases; bases outside gene matches: 3. The CDR3 has 14 residues. The germline V gene has CDR1 MNHEY and CDR2 SMNVEV (reference sequence).

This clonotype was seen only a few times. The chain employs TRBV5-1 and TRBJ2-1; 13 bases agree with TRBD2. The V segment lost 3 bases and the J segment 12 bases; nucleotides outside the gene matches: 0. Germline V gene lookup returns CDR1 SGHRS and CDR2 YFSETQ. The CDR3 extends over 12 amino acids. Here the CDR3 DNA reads TGCGCCAGCAGCTGGACTAGCGGGGGGCAGTTCTTC. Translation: CASSWTSGGQFF.

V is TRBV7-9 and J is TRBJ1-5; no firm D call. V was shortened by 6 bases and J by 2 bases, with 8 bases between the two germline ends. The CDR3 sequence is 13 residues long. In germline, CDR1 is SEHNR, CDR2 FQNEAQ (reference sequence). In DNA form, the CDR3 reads TGTGCCAGCAGTTATGACCGCAATCAGCCCCAGCATTTT. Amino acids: CASSYDRNQPQHF.

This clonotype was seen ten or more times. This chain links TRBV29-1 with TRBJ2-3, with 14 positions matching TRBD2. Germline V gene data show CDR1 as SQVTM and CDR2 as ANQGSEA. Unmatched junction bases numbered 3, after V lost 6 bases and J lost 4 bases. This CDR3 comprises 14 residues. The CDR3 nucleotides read TGCAGCGTGGAGACTAGCGGGAGGGCAGATACGCAGTATTTT. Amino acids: CSVETSGRADTQYF.